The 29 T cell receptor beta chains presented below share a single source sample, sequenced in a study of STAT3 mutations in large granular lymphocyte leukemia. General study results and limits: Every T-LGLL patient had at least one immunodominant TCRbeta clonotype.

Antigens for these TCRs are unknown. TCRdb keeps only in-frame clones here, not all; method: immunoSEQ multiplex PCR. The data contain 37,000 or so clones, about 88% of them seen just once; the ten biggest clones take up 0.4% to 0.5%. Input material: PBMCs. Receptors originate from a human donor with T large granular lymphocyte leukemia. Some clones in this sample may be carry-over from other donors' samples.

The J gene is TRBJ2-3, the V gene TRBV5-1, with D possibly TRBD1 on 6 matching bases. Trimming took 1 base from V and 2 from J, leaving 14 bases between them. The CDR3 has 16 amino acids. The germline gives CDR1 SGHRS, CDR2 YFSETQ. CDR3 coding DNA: TGCGCCAGCAGCTTGACGACAGGAGGATCCACAGATACGCAGTATTTT. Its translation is CASSLTTGGSTDTQYF.

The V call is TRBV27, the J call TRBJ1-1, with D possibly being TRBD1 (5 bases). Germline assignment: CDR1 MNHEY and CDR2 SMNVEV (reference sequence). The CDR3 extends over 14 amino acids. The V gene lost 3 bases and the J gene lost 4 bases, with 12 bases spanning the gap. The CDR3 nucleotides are TGTGCCAGCAGTTTGTGGGTCGGGGGCACTGAAGCTTTCTTT. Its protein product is CASSLWVGGTEAFF.

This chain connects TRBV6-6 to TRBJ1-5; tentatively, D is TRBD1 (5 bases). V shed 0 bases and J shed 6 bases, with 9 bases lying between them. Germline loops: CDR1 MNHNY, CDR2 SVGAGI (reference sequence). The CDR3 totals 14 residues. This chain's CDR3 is CASSYSGGVQPQHF. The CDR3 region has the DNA TGTGCCAGCAGTTACTCCGGGGGGGTTCAGCCCCAGCATTTT.

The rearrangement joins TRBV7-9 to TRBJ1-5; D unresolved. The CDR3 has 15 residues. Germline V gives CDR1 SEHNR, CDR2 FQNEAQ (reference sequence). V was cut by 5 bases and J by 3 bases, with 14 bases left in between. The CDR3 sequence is CASSRRDGPNQPQHF. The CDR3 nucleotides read TGTGCCAGCAGCCGTCGTGACGGGCCCAATCAGCCCCAGCATTTT. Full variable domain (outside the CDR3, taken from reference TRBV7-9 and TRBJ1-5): DTGVSQNPRHKITKRGQNVTFRCDPISEHNRLYWYRQTLGQGPEFLTYFQNEAQLEKSRLLSDRFSAERPKGSFSTLEIQRTEQGDSAMYLCASSRRDGPNQPQHFGDGTRLSIL.

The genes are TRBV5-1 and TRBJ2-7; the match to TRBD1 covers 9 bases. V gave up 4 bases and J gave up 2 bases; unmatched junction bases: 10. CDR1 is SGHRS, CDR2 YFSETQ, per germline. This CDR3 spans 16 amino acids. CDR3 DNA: TGCGCCAGCAGCCGAGAACCGGGACAGGGCACCTACGAGCAGTACGTC. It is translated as CASSREPGQGTYEQYV.

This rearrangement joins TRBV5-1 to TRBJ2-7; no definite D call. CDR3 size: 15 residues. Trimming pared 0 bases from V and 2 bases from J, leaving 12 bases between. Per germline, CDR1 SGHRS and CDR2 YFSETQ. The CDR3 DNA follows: TGCGCCAGCAGCTTGGGGACCTCTAAAGCCTACGAGCAGTACTTC. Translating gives CASSLGTSKAYEQYF.

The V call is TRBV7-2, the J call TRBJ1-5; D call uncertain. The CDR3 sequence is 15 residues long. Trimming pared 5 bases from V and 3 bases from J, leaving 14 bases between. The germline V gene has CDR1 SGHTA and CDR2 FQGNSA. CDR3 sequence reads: CASSVTDGNNQPQHF. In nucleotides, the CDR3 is TGTGCCAGCAGCGTTACGGACGGGAACAATCAGCCCCAGCATTTT.

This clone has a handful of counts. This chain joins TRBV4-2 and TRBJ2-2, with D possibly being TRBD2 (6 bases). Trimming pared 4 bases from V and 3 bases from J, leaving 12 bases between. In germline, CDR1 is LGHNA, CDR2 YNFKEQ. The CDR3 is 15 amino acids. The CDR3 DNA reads TGTGCCAGCAGCCCCGCCGGGAGACACACCGGGGAGCTGTTTTTT. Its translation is CASSPAGRHTGELFF.

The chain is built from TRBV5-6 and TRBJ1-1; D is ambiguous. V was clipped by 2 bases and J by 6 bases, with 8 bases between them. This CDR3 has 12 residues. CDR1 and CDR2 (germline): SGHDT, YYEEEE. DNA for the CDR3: TGTGCCAGCAGCTTAAGCTGGGCTGAAGCTTTCTTT. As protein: CASSLSWAEAFF.

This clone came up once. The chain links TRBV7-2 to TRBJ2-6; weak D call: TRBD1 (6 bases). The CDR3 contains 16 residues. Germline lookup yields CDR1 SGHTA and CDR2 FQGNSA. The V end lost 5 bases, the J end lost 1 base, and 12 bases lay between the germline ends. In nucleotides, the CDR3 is TGTGCCAGCAGCCACACAGGGCGTTCTGGGGCCAACGTCCTGACTTTC. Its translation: CASSHTGRSGANVLTF.

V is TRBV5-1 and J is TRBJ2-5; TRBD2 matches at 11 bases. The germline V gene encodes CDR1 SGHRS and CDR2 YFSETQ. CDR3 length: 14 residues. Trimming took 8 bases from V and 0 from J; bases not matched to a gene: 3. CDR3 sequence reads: CASRTSGYQETQYF. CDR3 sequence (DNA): TGCGCCAGTCGGACTAGCGGGTACCAAGAGACCCAGTACTTC.

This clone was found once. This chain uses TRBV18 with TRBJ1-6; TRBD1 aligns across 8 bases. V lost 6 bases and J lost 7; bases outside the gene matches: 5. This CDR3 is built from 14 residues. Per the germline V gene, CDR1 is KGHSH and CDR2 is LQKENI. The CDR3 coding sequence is TGTGCCAGCTCGTTGGACAGGGTCAATTCACCCCTCCACTTT. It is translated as CASSLDRVNSPLHF.

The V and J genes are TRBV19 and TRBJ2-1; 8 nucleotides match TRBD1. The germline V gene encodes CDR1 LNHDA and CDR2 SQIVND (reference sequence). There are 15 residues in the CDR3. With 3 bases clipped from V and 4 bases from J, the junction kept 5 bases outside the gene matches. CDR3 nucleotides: TGTGCCAGTAGTATGATCCAGGGGGCGTACAATGAGCAGTTCTTC. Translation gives CASSMIQGAYNEQFF.

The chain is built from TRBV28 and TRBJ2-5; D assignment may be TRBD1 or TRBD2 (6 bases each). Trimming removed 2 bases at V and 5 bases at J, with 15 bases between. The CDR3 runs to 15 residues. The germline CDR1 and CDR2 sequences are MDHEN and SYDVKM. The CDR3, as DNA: TGTGCCAGCAGTTTACCGGGGGCCTCATCGGAGACCCAGTACTTC. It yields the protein CASSLPGASSETQYF.

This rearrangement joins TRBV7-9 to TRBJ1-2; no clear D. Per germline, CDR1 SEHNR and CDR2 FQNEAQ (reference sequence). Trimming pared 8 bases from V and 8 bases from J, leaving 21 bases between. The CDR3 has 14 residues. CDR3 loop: CASQPPGEWSGYTF. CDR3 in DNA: TGTGCCAGCCAGCCGCCCGGGGAATGGAGCGGCTACACCTTC.

The DNA of the CDR3 is TGTGCCAGCAGCTTATGGTCAGGGGGCGGCAATCAGCCCCAGCATTTT. Translated, it gives CASSLWSGGGNQPQHF. The rearrangement links TRBV7-2 to TRBJ1-5; 8 positions agree with TRBD1. This CDR3 has 16 amino acids. V was clipped by 2 bases and J by 2 bases; unmatched bases: 5. Germline V CDR1 and CDR2: SGHTA, FQGNSA.

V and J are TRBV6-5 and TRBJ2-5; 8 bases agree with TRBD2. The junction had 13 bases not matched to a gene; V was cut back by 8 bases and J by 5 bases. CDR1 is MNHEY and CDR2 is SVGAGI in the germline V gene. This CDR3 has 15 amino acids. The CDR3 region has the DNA TGTGCCAGCGGCCAATTTACCGGGACTAGGGAGACCCAGTACTTC. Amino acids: CASGQFTGTRETQYF.

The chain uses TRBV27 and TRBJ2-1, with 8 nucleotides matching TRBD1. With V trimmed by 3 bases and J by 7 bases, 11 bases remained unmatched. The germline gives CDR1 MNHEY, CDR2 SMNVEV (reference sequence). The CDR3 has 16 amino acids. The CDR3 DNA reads TGTGCCAGCAGTTTCGGTCCGCAGGGGGCGAAGAATGAGCAGTTCTTC. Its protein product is CASSFGPQGAKNEQFF.

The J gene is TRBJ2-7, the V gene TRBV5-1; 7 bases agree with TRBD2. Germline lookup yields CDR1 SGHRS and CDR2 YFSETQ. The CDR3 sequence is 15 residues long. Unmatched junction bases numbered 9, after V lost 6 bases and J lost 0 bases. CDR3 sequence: CASKWLAGSSYEQYF. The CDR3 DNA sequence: TGCGCCAGCAAGTGGTTAGCGGGTAGCTCCTACGAGCAGTACTTC.

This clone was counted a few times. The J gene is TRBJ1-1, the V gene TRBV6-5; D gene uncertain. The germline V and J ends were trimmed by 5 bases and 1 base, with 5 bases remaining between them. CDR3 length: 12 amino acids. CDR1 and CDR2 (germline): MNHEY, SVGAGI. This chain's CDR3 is CASSRPNTEAFF. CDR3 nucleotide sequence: TGTGCCAGCAGTCGGCCGAACACTGAAGCTTTCTTT.

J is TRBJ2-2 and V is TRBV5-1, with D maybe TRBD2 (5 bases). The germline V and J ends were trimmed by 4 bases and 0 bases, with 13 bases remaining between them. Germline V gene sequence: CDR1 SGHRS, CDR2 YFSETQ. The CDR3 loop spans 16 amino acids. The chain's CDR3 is CASSPGLTANTGELFF. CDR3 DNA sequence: TGCGCCAGCAGCCCAGGACTGACCGCGAACACCGGGGAGCTGTTTTTT.

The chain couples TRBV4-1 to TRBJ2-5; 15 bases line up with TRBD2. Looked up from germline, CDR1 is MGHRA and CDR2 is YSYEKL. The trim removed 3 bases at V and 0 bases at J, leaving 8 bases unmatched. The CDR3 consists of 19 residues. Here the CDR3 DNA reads TGCGCCAGCAGCCACCCCGGACTAGCGGGGGGGCCCAACCAAGAGACCCAGTACTTC. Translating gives CASSHPGLAGGPNQETQYF.

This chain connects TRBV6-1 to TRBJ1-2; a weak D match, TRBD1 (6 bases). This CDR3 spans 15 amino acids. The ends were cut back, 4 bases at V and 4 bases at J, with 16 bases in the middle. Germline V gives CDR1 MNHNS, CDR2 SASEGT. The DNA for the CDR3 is TGTGCCAGCAGTGTTGTGGCAGGGGAAATCTATGGCTACACCTTC. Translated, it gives CASSVVAGEIYGYTF.

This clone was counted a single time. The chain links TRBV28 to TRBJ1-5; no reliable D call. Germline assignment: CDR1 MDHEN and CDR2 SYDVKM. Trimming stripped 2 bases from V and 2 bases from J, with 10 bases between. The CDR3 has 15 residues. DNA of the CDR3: TGTGCCAGCAGTTTAGGGGAGAGGGGCAATCAGCCCCAGCATTTT. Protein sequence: CASSLGERGNQPQHF. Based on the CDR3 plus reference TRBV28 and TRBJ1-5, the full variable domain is DVKVTQSSRYLVKRTGEKVFLECVQDMDHENMFWYRQDPGLGLRLIYFSYDVKMKEKGDIPEGYSVSREKKERFSLILESASTNQTSMYLCASSLGERGNQPQHFGDGTRLSIL.

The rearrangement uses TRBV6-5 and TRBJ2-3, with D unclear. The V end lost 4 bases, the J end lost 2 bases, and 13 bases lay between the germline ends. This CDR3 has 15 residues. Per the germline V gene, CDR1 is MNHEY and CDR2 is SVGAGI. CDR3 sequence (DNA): TGTGCCAGCAGTTCCCACTCACAAGACACAGATACGCAGTATTTT. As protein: CASSSHSQDTDTQYF.

The CDR3 DNA follows: TGTGCCAGCAGCTCCGGGACAGGGGGCGCGGCCGAAAAACTGTTTTTT. It codes for CASSSGTGGAAEKLFF. This sequence joins TRBV7-9 and TRBJ1-4; 12 bases line up with TRBD1. Germline V gene sequence: CDR1 SEHNR, CDR2 FQNEAQ (reference sequence). The CDR3 extends over 16 amino acids. V was pared by 4 bases and J by 8 bases, with 8 bases of the junction left unmatched. Using reference TRBV7-9 and TRBJ1-4 for the parts outside the CDR3, the full variable domain is DTGVSQNPRHKITKRGQNVTFRCDPISEHNRLYWYRQTLGQGPEFLTYFQNEAQLEKSRLLSDRFSAERPKGSFSTLEIQRTEQGDSAMYLCASSSGTGGAAEKLFFGSGTQLSVL.

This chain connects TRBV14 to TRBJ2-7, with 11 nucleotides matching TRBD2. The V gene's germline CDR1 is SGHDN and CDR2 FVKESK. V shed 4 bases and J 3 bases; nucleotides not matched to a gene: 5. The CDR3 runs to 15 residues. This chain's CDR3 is CASSPGLAGIYEQYV. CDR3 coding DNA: TGTGCCAGCAGCCCAGGACTAGCGGGCATCTACGAGCAGTACGTC.

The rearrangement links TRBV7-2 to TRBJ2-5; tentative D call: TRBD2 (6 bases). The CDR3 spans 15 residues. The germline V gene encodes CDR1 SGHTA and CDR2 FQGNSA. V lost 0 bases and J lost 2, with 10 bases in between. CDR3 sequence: CASSLAPRGQETQYF. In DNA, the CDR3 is TGTGCCAGCAGCTTAGCGCCCCGGGGGCAAGAGACCCAGTACTTC.

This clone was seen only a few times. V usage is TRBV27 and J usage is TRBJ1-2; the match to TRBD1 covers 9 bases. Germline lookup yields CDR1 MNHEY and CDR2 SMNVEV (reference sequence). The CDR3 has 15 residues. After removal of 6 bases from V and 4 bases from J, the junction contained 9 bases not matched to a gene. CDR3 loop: CASRSVQGAVYGYTF. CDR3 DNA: TGTGCCAGCAGGTCCGTACAGGGGGCTGTCTATGGCTACACCTTC.